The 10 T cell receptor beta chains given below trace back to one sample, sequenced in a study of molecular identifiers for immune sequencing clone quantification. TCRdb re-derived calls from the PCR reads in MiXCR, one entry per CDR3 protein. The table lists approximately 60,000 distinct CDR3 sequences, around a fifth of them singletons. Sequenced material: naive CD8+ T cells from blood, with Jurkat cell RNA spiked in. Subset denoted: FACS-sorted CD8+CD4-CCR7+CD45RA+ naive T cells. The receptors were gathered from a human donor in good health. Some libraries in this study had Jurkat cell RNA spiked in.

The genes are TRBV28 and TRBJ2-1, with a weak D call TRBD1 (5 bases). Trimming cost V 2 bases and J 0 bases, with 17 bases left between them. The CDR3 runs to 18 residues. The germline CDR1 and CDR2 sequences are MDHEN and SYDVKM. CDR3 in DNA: TGTGCCAGCAGTTTACTAGACAGAATTATAAGCTCCTACAATGAGCAGTTCTTC. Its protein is CASSLLDRIISSYNEQFF.

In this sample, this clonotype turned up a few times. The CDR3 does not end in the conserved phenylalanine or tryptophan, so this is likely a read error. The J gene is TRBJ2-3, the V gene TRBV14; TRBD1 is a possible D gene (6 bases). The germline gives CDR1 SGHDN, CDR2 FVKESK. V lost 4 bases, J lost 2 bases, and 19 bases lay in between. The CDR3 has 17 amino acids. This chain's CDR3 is CASSPGQTKTYTDTQYL. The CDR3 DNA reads TGTGCCAGCAGCCCCGGACAGACGAAAACATACACAGATACGCAGTATTTA.

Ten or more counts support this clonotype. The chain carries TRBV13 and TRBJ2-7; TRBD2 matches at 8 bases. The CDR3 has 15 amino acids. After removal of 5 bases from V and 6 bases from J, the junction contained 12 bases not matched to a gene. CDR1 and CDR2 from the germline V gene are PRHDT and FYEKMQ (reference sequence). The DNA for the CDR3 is TGTGCCAGCAGCCCCCGAAGAGCGGGAGAGGTCGAGCAGTACTTC. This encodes CASSPRRAGEVEQYF.

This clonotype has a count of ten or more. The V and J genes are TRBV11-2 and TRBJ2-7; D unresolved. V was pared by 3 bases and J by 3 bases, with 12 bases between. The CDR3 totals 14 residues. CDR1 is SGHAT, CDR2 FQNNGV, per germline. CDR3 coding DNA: TGTGCCAGCAGCTTTAACGAGGTATACTACGAGCAGTACTTC. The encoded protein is CASSFNEVYYEQYF.

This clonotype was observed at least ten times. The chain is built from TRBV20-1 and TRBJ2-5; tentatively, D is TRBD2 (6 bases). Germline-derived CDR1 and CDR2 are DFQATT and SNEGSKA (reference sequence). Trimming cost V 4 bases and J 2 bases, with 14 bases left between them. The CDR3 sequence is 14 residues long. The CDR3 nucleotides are TGCAGTGCTACGAGCGGGCTGAGACAAGAGACCCAGTACTTC. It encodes CSATSGLRQETQYF.

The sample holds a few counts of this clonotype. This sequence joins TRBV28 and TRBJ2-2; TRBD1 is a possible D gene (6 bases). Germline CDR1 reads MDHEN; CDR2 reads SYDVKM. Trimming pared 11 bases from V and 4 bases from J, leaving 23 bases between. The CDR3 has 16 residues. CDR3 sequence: CAHSGVGERVTGELFF. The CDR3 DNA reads TGTGCCCACTCAGGGGTGGGAGAAAGGGTCACCGGGGAGCTGTTTTTT. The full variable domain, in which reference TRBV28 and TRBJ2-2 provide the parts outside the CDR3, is DVKVTQSSRYLVKRTGEKVFLECVQDMDHENMFWYRQDPGLGLRLIYFSYDVKMKEKGDIPEGYSVSREKKERFSLILESASTNQTSMYLCAHSGVGERVTGELFFGEGSRLTVL.

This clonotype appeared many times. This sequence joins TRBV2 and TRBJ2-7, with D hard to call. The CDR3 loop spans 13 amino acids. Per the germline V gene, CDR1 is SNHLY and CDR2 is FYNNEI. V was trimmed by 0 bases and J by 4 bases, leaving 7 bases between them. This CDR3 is CASSEALGYEQYF. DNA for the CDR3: TGTGCCAGCAGTGAAGCGCTTGGGTACGAGCAGTACTTC.

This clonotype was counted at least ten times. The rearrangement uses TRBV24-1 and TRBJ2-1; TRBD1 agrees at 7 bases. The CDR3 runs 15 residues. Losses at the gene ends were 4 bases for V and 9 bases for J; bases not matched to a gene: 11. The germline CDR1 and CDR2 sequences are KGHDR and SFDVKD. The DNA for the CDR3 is TGTGCCACCAGTGAAGAGGACAGGCCGCCCGGTGAGCAGTTCTTC. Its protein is CATSEEDRPPGEQFF.

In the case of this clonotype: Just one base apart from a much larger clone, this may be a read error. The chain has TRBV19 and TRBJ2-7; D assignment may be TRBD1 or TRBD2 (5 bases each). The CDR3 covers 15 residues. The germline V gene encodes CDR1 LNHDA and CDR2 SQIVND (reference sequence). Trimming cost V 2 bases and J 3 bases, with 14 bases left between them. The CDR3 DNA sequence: TGTGCCAGTAGTATAAGGGACGGACCGAACTACGAGCAGTACTTC. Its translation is CASSIRDGPNYEQYF.

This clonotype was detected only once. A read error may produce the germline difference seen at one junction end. The DNA of the CDR3 is TGTGCCACCAGTGGCGTACCGGGACAGGGGAGGGTTTCGGCTGAAGCTTTCTTT. It is translated as CATSGVPGQGRVSAEAFF. V and J are TRBV10-3 and TRBJ1-1; 10 positions match TRBD1. The CDR3 is 18 residues long. Germline CDR1 and CDR2: ENHRY and SYGVKD.